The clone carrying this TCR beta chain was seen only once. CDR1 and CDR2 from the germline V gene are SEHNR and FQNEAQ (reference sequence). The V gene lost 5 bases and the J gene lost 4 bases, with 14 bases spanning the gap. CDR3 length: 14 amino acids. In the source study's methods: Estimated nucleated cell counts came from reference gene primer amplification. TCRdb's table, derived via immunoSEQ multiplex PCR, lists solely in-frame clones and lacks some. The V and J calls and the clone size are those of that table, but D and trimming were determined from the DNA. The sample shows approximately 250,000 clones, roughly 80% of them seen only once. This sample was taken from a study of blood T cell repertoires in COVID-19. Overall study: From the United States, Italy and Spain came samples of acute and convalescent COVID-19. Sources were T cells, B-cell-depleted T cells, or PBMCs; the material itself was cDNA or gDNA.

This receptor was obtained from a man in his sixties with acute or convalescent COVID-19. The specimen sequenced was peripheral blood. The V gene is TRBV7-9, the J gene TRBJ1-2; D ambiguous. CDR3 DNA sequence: TGTGCCAGCAGCCCCCCCGGAGCTGGCTATGGCTACACCTTC. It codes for CASSPPGAGYGYTF. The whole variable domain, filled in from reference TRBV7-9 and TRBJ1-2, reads DTGVSQNPRHKITKRGQNVTFRCDPISEHNRLYWYRQTLGQGPEFLTYFQNEAQLEKSRLLSDRFSAERPKGSFSTLEIQRTEQGDSAMYLCASSPPGAGYGYTFGSGTRLTVV.